This T cell receptor beta chain came from a study of cytomegalovirus exposure and HLA in healthy donors. Turning to the study itself: Of approximately 400 genotyped donors, around 76% clustered with self-reported Caucasian donors. Study-wide results and caveats: TCR beta chain V- and J-gene trimming was linked, in a later analysis, to a missense variant in DCLRE1C. Confirmation in vitro established that a few CMV-associated chains were specific for CMV antigens. Cytomegalovirus association was assigned to approximately 180 TCR beta chains.

Germline CDR1 reads WNHNN; CDR2 reads SYGVQD (reference sequence). V lost 3 bases and J lost 0, with 6 bases in between. This CDR3 contains 14 residues. In the PCR, 60 Vbeta and 13 Jbeta primers were used. Sequencing used immunoSEQ multiplex PCR; TCRdb keeps in-frame clones, though not all of them. This sample yields approximately 97,000 clones, of which 70% to 90% are seen a single time; just over 2.5% belongs to the top ten. In the case of this clone: Its antigen is not identified.

This sequence joins TRBV10-1 and TRBJ1-3; the D gene is possibly TRBD1 (6 bases). This TCR derives from a man in his forties in good health and CMV-seronegative. The sequencing input was PBMCs. The CDR3 loop reads CASSEQGSGNTIYF. The CDR3 DNA sequence: TGCGCCAGCAGTGAACAGGGCTCTGGAAACACCATATATTTT.